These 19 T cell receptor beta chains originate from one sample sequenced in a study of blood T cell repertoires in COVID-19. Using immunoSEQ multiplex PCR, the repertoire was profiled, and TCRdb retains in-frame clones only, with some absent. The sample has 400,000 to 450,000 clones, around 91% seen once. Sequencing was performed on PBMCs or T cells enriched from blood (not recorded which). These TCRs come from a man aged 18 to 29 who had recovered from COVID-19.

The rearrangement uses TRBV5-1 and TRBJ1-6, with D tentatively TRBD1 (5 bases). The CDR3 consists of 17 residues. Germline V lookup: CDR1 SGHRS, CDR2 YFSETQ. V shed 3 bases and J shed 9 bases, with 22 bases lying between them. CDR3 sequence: CASSSGELGVDLSPLHF. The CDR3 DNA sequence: TGCGCCAGCAGCTCCGGCGAGTTAGGGGTGGACCTTTCACCCCTCCACTTT.

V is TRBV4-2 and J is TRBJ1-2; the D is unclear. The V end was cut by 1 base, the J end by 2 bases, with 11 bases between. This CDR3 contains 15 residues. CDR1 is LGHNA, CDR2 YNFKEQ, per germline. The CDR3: CASSQGPLANYGYTF. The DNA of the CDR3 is TGTGCCAGCAGCCAAGGTCCCTTGGCAAACTATGGCTACACCTTC.

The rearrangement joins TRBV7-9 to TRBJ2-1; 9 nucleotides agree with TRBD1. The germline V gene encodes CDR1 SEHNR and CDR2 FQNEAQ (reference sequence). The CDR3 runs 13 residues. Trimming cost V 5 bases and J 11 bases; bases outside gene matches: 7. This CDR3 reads CASSAPGQGKQFF. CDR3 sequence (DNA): TGTGCCAGCAGCGCCCCGGGACAGGGTAAGCAGTTCTTC. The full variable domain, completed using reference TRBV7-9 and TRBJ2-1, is DTGVSQNPRHKITKRGQNVTFRCDPISEHNRLYWYRQTLGQGPEFLTYFQNEAQLEKSRLLSDRFSAERPKGSFSTLEIQRTEQGDSAMYLCASSAPGQGKQFFGPGTRLTVL.

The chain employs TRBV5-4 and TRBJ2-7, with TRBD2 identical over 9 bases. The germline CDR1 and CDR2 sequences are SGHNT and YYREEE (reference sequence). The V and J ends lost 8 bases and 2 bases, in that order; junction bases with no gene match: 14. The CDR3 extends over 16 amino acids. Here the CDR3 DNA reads TGTGCCAGTTCCGAGGCCCCAGCGGGAGGAACCTACGAGCAGTACTTC. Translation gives CASSEAPAGGTYEQYF.

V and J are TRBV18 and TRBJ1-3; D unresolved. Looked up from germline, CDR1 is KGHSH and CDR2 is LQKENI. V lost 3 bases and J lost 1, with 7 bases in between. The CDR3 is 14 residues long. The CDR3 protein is CASSPRESGNTIYF. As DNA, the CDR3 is TGTGCCAGCTCACCGAGGGAGTCTGGAAACACCATATATTTT. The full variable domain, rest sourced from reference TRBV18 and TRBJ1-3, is NAGVMQNPRHLVRRRGQEARLRCSPMKGHSHVYWYRQLPEEGLKFMVYLQKENIIDESGMPKERFSAEFPKEGPSILRIQQVVRGDSAAYFCASSPRESGNTIYFGEGSWLTVV.

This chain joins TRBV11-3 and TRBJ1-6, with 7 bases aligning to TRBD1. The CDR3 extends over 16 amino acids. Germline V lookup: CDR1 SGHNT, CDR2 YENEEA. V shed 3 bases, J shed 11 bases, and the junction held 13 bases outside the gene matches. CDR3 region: CASSFFSAGQKTPLHF. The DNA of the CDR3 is TGTGCCAGCAGCTTCTTCTCCGCGGGACAGAAGACACCCCTCCACTTT.

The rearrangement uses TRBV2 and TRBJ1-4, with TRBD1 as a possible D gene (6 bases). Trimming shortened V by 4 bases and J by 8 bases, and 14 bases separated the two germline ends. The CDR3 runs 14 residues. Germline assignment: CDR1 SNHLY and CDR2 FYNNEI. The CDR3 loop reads CASSVIRGREKLFF. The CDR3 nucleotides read TGTGCCAGCAGTGTCATCAGGGGCCGCGAAAAACTGTTTTTT.

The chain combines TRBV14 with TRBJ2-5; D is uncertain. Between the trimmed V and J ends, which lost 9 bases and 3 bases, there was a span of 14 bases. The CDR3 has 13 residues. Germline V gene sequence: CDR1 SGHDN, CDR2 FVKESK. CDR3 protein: CARGWAPEETQYF. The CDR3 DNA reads TGTGCCAGAGGATGGGCCCCCGAAGAGACCCAGTACTTC.

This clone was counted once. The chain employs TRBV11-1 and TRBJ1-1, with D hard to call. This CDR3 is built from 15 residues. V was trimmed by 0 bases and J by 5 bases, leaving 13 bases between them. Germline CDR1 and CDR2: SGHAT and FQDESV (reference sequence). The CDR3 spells CASSLAFGGGTEAFF. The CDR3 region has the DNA TGTGCCAGCAGCTTAGCGTTCGGAGGAGGGACTGAAGCTTTCTTT.

CDR3 DNA sequence: TGTGCCAGTAGTATAGGGGCCGATTCACCCCTCCACTTT. This translates into CASSIGADSPLHF. This rearrangement joins TRBV19 to TRBJ1-6; D gene ambiguous. The CDR3 totals 13 residues. Germline CDR1 reads LNHDA; CDR2 reads SQIVND (reference sequence). Trimming pared 1 base from V and 8 bases from J, leaving 6 bases between.

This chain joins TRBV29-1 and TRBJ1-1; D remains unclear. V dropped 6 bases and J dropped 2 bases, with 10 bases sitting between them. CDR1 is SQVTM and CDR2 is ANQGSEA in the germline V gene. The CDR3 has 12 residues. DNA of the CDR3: TGCAGCGTGTCGTCCTTTAACACTGAAGCTTTCTTT. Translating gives CSVSSFNTEAFF.

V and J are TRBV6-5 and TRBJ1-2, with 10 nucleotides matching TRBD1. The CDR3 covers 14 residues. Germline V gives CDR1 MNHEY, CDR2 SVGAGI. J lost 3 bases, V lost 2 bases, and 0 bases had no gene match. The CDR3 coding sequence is TGTGCCAGCAGTTACGGGACAGGGGACTATGGCTACACCTTC. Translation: CASSYGTGDYGYTF.

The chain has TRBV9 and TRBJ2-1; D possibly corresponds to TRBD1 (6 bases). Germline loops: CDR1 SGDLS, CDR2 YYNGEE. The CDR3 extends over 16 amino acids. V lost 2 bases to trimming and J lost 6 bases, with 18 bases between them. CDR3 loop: CASSVYGTPSTNEQFF. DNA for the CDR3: TGTGCCAGCAGCGTGTATGGGACACCCTCAACCAATGAGCAGTTCTTC.

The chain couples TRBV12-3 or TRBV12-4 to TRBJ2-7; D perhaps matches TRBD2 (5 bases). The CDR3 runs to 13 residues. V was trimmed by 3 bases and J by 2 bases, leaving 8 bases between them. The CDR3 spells CASSLRTPYEQYF. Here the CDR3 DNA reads TGTGCCAGCAGTTTGCGGACTCCCTACGAGCAGTACTTC.

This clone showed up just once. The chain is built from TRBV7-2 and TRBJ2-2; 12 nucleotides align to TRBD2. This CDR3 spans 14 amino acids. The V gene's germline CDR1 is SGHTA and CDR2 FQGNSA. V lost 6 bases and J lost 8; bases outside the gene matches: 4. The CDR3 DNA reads TGTGCCAGCAGACTAGCGGGAGGTGTAGGGGAGCTGTTTTTT. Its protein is CASRLAGGVGELFF.

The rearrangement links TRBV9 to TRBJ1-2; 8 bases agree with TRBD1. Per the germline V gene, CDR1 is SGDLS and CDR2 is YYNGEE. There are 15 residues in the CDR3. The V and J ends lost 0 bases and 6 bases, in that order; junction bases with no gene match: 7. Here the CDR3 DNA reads TGTGCCAGCAGCGTAGCGGACAGGGTCTCCCATGGCTACACCTTC. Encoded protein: CASSVADRVSHGYTF.

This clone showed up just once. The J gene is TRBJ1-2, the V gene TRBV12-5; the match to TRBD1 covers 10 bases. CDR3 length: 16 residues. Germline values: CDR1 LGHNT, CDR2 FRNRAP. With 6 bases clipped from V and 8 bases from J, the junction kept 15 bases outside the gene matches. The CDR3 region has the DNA TGTGCTAGTGGCCGCGCCATTTGGGGGACAGGGGAAGGCTACACCTTC. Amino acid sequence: CASGRAIWGTGEGYTF.

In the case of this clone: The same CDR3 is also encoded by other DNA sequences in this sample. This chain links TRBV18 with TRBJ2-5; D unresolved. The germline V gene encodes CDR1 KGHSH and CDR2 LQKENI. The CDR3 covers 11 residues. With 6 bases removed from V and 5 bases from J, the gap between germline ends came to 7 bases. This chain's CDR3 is CASSAGETQYF. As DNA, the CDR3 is TGTGCCAGCTCGGCCGGGGAGACCCAGTACTTC.

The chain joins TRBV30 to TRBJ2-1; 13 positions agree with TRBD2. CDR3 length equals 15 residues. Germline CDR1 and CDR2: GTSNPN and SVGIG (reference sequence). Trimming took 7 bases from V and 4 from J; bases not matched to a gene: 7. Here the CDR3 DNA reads TGTGCCTTCACCGGGACTAGCGGGACTTACAATGAGCAGTTCTTC. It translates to CAFTGTSGTYNEQFF. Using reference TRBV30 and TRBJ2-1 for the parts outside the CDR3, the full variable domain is SQTIHQWPATLVQPVGSPLSLECTVEGTSNPNLYWYRQAAGRGLQLLFYSVGIGQISSEVPQNLSASRPQDRQFILSSKKLLLSDSGFYLCAFTGTSGTYNEQFFGPGTRLTVL.